This is a list of T cell receptor beta chains from one sample in a study of T cells after yellow fever vaccination. TCRdb itself ran the 5' RACE reads through MiXCR, one entry per CDR3 protein. The sample shows 200,000 to 300,000 distinct CDR3 sequences, 10% to 15% of them seen only once. The starting material was CD4+ T cells sorted from PBMCs, obtained 45 days after the yellow fever booster vaccination. The receptors shown here come from a man aged 25 to 45 who received the YFV17D yellow fever vaccine. Each CDR3 is given with its conserved first and last residue. Fields, in order: J gene, D gene, V gene, clone size, CDR3 DNA, CDR3 protein. The D gene is left open where the match is weak. Size is omitted from some rows. Given values are once, few, many or a class for expanded clones.

j_call: TRBJ2-1; d_call: TRBD1; v_call: TRBV6-6; clone_size: few; cdr3_nt: TGTGCCAGCAGAAAACAGGGGTATGAGCAGTTCTTC; cdr3_aa: CASRKQGYEQFF
j_call: TRBJ2-7; d_call: -; v_call: TRBV5-1; clone_size: -; cdr3_nt: TGCGCCAGCAGCTTGACAGCTAGCGAGTACGAGCAGTACTTC; cdr3_aa: CASSLTASEYEQYF
j_call: TRBJ1-5; d_call: -; v_call: TRBV20-1; clone_size: -; cdr3_nt: TGCAGTGCTAACACCCCAGGTAGACAGCCCCAGCATTTT; cdr3_aa: CSANTPGRQPQHF
j_call: TRBJ2-3; d_call: TRBD2; v_call: TRBV6-1; clone_size: -; cdr3_nt: TGTGCCAGCAGTAAGATACTAGCGGTGGATACGCAGTATTTT; cdr3_aa: CASSKILAVDTQYF
j_call: TRBJ2-3; d_call: TRBD2; v_call: TRBV5-4; clone_size: -; cdr3_nt: TGTGCCAGCAGCTTGGGCGGTTTGCGGCAACTAGCGGGAGATACGCAGTATTTT; cdr3_aa: CASSLGGLRQLAGDTQYF
j_call: TRBJ2-7; d_call: TRBD1; v_call: TRBV7-2; clone_size: -; cdr3_nt: TGTGCCAGCAGCGTCCGGGACAGGGGGGTTTACGAGCAGTACTTC; cdr3_aa: CASSVRDRGVYEQYF
j_call: TRBJ2-2; d_call: TRBD2; v_call: TRBV10-3; clone_size: -; cdr3_nt: TGTGCCATCAGTAGCGGGAGGAACACCGGGGAGCTGTTTTTT; cdr3_aa: CAISSGRNTGELFF
j_call: TRBJ1-1; d_call: -; v_call: TRBV7-9; clone_size: -; cdr3_nt: TGTGCCAGCAGCATTTTCCAGAACACTGAAGCTTTCTTT; cdr3_aa: CASSIFQNTEAFF
j_call: TRBJ2-7; d_call: -; v_call: TRBV10-3; clone_size: few; cdr3_nt: TGTGCCATCTCCACCTCCCGCCCTCGAACCTACGAGCAGTACTTC; cdr3_aa: CAISTSRPRTYEQYF
j_call: TRBJ2-3; d_call: -; v_call: TRBV6-1; clone_size: few; cdr3_nt: TGTGCCAGCAGTGAGGCCCGTTTGTGGGATACGCAGTATTTT; cdr3_aa: CASSEARLWDTQYF
j_call: TRBJ2-1; d_call: TRBD2; v_call: TRBV29-1; clone_size: few; cdr3_nt: TGCAGCGGGAGCGGGAACCTTGACAATGAGCAGTTCTTC; cdr3_aa: CSGSGNLDNEQFF
j_call: TRBJ2-7; d_call: TRBD1; v_call: TRBV29-1; clone_size: -; cdr3_nt: TGCAGCGCCGGCCCAACAGGGGCCTACGAGCAGTACTTC; cdr3_aa: CSAGPTGAYEQYF